This paragraph covers one T cell receptor (beta chain) sequence. What it recognizes is unknown. The entry originates in a study of cytomegalovirus exposure and HLA in healthy donors. Study-level results: The authors confirmed in vitro that three CMV-associated chains were specific for CMV antigens. Approximately 160 TCR beta chains were listed as cytomegalovirus-associated. Previous analysis showed most TCR beta V segments were productive about 90% or about 30% of the time.

The CDR3 has 15 residues. The V end was cut by 4 bases, the J end by 5 bases, with 12 bases between. Germline V CDR1 and CDR2: MNHEY, SVGAGI. A multiplex PCR was run with 60 Vbeta primers and 13 Jbeta primers. Assay: immunoSEQ multiplex PCR; the TCRdb copy retains only in-frame clones and omits some. In the table there are around 150,000 clones, 70% to 90% of which are singletons. This sequence was found in a man between 18 and 29 years old in good health and CMV-seropositive. This chain joins TRBV6-5 and TRBJ1-6; a possible D gene is TRBD1 (6 bases). Sequenced input: PBMCs. CDR3 sequence reads: CASSSTGFDNSPLHF. CDR3 sequence (DNA): TGTGCCAGCAGTTCGACAGGATTCGATAATTCACCCCTCCACTTT.